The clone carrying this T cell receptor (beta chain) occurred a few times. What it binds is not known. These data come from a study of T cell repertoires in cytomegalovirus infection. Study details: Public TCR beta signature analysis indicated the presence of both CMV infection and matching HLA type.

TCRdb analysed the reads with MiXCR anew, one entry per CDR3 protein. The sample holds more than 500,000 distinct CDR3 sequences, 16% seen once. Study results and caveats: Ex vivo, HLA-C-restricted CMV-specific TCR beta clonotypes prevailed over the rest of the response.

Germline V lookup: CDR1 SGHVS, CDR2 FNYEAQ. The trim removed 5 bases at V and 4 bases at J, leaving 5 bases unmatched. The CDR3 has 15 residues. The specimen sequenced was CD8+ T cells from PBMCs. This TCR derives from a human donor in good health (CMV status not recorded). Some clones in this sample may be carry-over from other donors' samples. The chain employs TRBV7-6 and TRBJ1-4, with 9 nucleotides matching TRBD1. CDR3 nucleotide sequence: TGTGCCAGCAGCAATAGGACAGGGGTTAATGAAAAACTGTTTTTT. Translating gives CASSNRTGVNEKLFF.